The rows below give T cell receptor beta chains drawn from one sample of a study of blood T cells in healthy people across ages. Using its own MiXCR run on the 5' RACE reads, TCRdb lists one record per CDR3 protein. The repertoire holds around 1.1 million distinct CDR3 sequences, with under 40% as singletons. Sequencing was performed on blood. The receptors were sampled from a man in his late teens or twenties in good health. Both conserved end residues are part of each CDR3. Each record gives: V gene, J gene, D gene, clone size, CDR3 DNA, CDR3 protein. The D gene is left open where the match is weak. Size tells how often a clone was seen (once, few, many) or the class of an expanded clone, and some rows leave it out.

V gene: TRBV6-6
J gene: TRBJ1-2
D gene: TRBD1
clone size: NA
CDR3 DNA: TGTGCCAGCAGTTACTCAAGGGCAGGGGGAATATATGGCTACACCTTC
CDR3 protein: CASSYSRAGGIYGYTF

V gene: TRBV6-1
J gene: TRBJ1-4
D gene: NA
clone size: NA
CDR3 DNA: TGTGCCAGCAGTGAATTACAGGGCTATGTGCGTGTTGAAAAACTGTTTTTT
CDR3 protein: CASSELQGYVRVEKLFF

V gene: TRBV12-3/TRBV12-4
J gene: TRBJ1-2
D gene: NA
clone size: NA
CDR3 DNA: TGTGCCAGCGCTGAGTCCAGGGGTGGCTATGGCTACACCTTC
CDR3 protein: CASAESRGGYGYTF

V gene: TRBV20-1
J gene: TRBJ2-7
D gene: NA
clone size: once
CDR3 DNA: TGCAGTGCTAGAGCCCCCAATTCGCCCACTTTGGGGGAGCAGTACTTC
CDR3 protein: CSARAPNSPTLGEQYF

V gene: TRBV20-1
J gene: TRBJ2-7
D gene: TRBD1
clone size: NA
CDR3 DNA: TGCAGTGCAGTTATACAGGGGGCAGGTTACGAGCAGTACTTC
CDR3 protein: CSAVIQGAGYEQYF

V gene: TRBV20-1
J gene: TRBJ2-3
D gene: NA
clone size: few
CDR3 DNA: TGCAGTGCTAACCCCGTCGGGGAGAGGGACGATACGCAGTATTTT
CDR3 protein: CSANPVGERDDTQYF

V gene: TRBV11-2
J gene: TRBJ1-6
D gene: NA
clone size: NA
CDR3 DNA: TGTGCCAGCAGCTTAGCCCCAGGGCTCTCCTATAATTCACCCCTCCACTTT
CDR3 protein: CASSLAPGLSYNSPLHF

V gene: TRBV7-9
J gene: TRBJ2-7
D gene: NA
clone size: NA
CDR3 DNA: TGTGCCAGCAGCCCCGACTCAGTGTCCTACGAGCAGTACTTC
CDR3 protein: CASSPDSVSYEQYF

V gene: TRBV5-1
J gene: TRBJ2-3
D gene: NA
clone size: few
CDR3 DNA: TGCGCCAGCAGTGTGGACTGGAGCACAGATACGCAGTATTTT
CDR3 protein: CASSVDWSTDTQYF

V gene: TRBV6-6
J gene: TRBJ1-1
D gene: NA
clone size: NA
CDR3 DNA: TGTGCGACCATGGAGGGGTGGACTGAAGCTTTCTTT
CDR3 protein: CATMEGWTEAFF

V gene: TRBV10-3
J gene: TRBJ2-5
D gene: NA
clone size: NA
CDR3 DNA: TGTGCCATCGGTGCAGGGGTCCAAGAGACCCAGTACTTC
CDR3 protein: CAIGAGVQETQYF

V gene: TRBV7-9
J gene: TRBJ1-1
D gene: NA
clone size: many
CDR3 DNA: TGTGCCAGCAGCTTCGGGACGGAGAACACTGAAGCTTTCTTT
CDR3 protein: CASSFGTENTEAFF

V gene: TRBV11-2
J gene: TRBJ2-4
D gene: NA
clone size: NA
CDR3 DNA: TGTGCCAGCAGCTTATGGGGAAGCAAAAACATTCAGTACTTC
CDR3 protein: CASSLWGSKNIQYF

V gene: TRBV13
J gene: TRBJ1-5
D gene: NA
clone size: few
CDR3 DNA: TGTGCCAGCAGCGCTACGACCGGGACACCCAGTAATCAGCCCCAGCATTTT
CDR3 protein: CASSATTGTPSNQPQHF

V gene: TRBV14
J gene: TRBJ1-1
D gene: NA
clone size: NA
CDR3 DNA: TGTGCCAGCAGCCTATTTCGGGACACCTCAGCGAGGACTGAAGCTTTCTTT
CDR3 protein: CASSLFRDTSARTEAFF

V gene: TRBV20-1
J gene: TRBJ2-3
D gene: TRBD2
clone size: few
CDR3 DNA: TGCAGTGCCCCGGAAAAAATTAGAGCGGGGGGGCGGGCAGATACGCAGTATTTT
CDR3 protein: CSAPEKIRAGGRADTQYF

V gene: TRBV10-2
J gene: TRBJ1-4
D gene: NA
clone size: NA
CDR3 DNA: TGCGCCAGCAGTCTCCGGACAGACACAACTAATGAAAAACTGTTTTTT
CDR3 protein: CASSLRTDTTNEKLFF

V gene: TRBV20-1
J gene: TRBJ2-1
D gene: NA
clone size: NA
CDR3 DNA: TGCAGTGCTAGAGATGAGATTCACAATGTGCAGTTCTTC
CDR3 protein: CSARDEIHNVQFF

V gene: TRBV6-2/TRBV6-3
J gene: TRBJ2-3
D gene: NA
clone size: NA
CDR3 DNA: TGTGCCAGCAGTCACCCCCGGGGTAGCACAGATACGCAGTATTTT
CDR3 protein: CASSHPRGSTDTQYF

V gene: TRBV5-1
J gene: TRBJ2-4
D gene: NA
clone size: NA
CDR3 DNA: TGCGCCAGCAGCTCTGATCCGGTAGCCAAAAACATTCAGTACTTC
CDR3 protein: CASSSDPVAKNIQYF

V gene: TRBV11-2
J gene: TRBJ2-5
D gene: NA
clone size: few
CDR3 DNA: TGTGCCAGCAGCTTAGGGGTTTCGGCGGAGACCCAGTACTTC
CDR3 protein: CASSLGVSAETQYF

V gene: TRBV20-1
J gene: TRBJ2-3
D gene: NA
clone size: NA
CDR3 DNA: TGCAGTGCCAGCGGGCTCCCGGATACGCAGTATTTT
CDR3 protein: CSASGLPDTQYF

V gene: TRBV12-3/TRBV12-4
J gene: TRBJ1-5
D gene: NA
clone size: few
CDR3 DNA: TGTGCCAGCAGTTTAGACCCATATAGCAATCAGCCCCAGCATTTT
CDR3 protein: CASSLDPYSNQPQHF

V gene: TRBV5-6
J gene: TRBJ1-3
D gene: TRBD1
clone size: NA
CDR3 DNA: TGTGCCAGCAGCTACAGGGGGCCAGGAAACACCATATATTTT
CDR3 protein: CASSYRGPGNTIYF

V gene: TRBV27
J gene: TRBJ1-3
D gene: NA
clone size: once
CDR3 DNA: TGTGCCAGCAGCCCCCGACAGACCTTCTCTGGAAACACCATATATTTT
CDR3 protein: CASSPRQTFSGNTIYF

V gene: TRBV6-5
J gene: TRBJ2-2
D gene: NA
clone size: few
CDR3 DNA: TGTGCCAGCAGCGGGCGTAAAGTAAACACCGGGGAGCTGTTTTTT
CDR3 protein: CASSGRKVNTGELFF

V gene: TRBV20-1
J gene: TRBJ1-2
D gene: NA
clone size: many
CDR3 DNA: TGCAGTGCTAGAGGACAGCCTAACTATGGCTACACCTTC
CDR3 protein: CSARGQPNYGYTF

V gene: TRBV19
J gene: TRBJ2-6
D gene: TRBD1
clone size: NA
CDR3 DNA: TGTGCCAGTAGTAAGGGACAGGGTTGTTCTGGGGCCAACGTCCTGACTTTC
CDR3 protein: CASSKGQGCSGANVLTF

V gene: TRBV7-2
J gene: TRBJ1-2
D gene: NA
clone size: NA
CDR3 DNA: TGTGCCAGCAGCTTAGTTTCCGTACTTCATGGGAGTCCGGTGGGCTACACCTTC
CDR3 protein: CASSLVSVLHGSPVGYTF

V gene: TRBV12-3/TRBV12-4
J gene: TRBJ2-3
D gene: NA
clone size: many
CDR3 DNA: TGTGCCAGCCTAGCGACTAGCACAGATACGCAGTATTTT
CDR3 protein: CASLATSTDTQYF

V gene: TRBV30
J gene: TRBJ1-5
D gene: NA
clone size: NA
CDR3 DNA: TGTGCCTGGAGTGGAGCAGCCAGCAATCAGCCCCAGCATTTT
CDR3 protein: CAWSGAASNQPQHF

V gene: TRBV5-1
J gene: TRBJ1-4
D gene: TRBD1
clone size: once
CDR3 DNA: TGCGCCAGCAGCGCGGACAGGGAGGAAAAACTGTTTTTT
CDR3 protein: CASSADREEKLFF

V gene: TRBV7-3
J gene: TRBJ2-5
D gene: NA
clone size: NA
CDR3 DNA: TGTGCCAGCAGCTTAAACGGTCTTGCTCCGGGGGAGACCCAGTACTTC
CDR3 protein: CASSLNGLAPGETQYF

V gene: TRBV3-1
J gene: TRBJ1-1
D gene: TRBD1
clone size: NA
CDR3 DNA: TGTGCCAGCAGCCAAGATATGGGGACAGGAGAAGCTTTCTTT
CDR3 protein: CASSQDMGTGEAFF

V gene: TRBV20-1
J gene: TRBJ2-7
D gene: NA
clone size: few
CDR3 DNA: TGCAGTGTTCCACGCCCTACAGGGTGGAGCTCCTACGAGCAGTACTTC
CDR3 protein: CSVPRPTGWSSYEQYF

V gene: TRBV20-1
J gene: TRBJ2-3
D gene: NA
clone size: NA
CDR3 DNA: TGCAGTGCTGGTTGGGTCGGGGCTGGGGAAGATACGCAGTATTTT
CDR3 protein: CSAGWVGAGEDTQYF

V gene: TRBV6-6
J gene: TRBJ1-4
D gene: NA
clone size: NA
CDR3 DNA: TGTGCCAGCAGTTACAGAGGGGGGAGGGAAAAACTGTTTTTT
CDR3 protein: CASSYRGGREKLFF

V gene: TRBV5-6
J gene: TRBJ1-2
D gene: NA
clone size: few
CDR3 DNA: TGTGCCAGCAGAGAGACCGGAAAACCCTATAAGGGGAGTTCCTATGGCTACACCTTC
CDR3 protein: CASRETGKPYKGSSYGYTF

V gene: TRBV12-3/TRBV12-4
J gene: TRBJ2-3
D gene: NA
clone size: NA
CDR3 DNA: TGTGCCAGCAGTTTAAACGTCCTTAGCACAGATACGCAGTATTTT
CDR3 protein: CASSLNVLSTDTQYF

V gene: TRBV5-1
J gene: TRBJ1-2
D gene: NA
clone size: NA
CDR3 DNA: TGCGCCAGCAGGGAGGGGGGCGAAGACTATGGCTACACCTTC
CDR3 protein: CASREGGEDYGYTF

V gene: TRBV5-1
J gene: TRBJ2-1
D gene: TRBD2
clone size: few
CDR3 DNA: TGCGCCAGCAGGAGACCGGGACTAGAAAATGAGCAGTTCTTC
CDR3 protein: CASRRPGLENEQFF

V gene: TRBV5-1
J gene: TRBJ1-1
D gene: TRBD1
clone size: few
CDR3 DNA: TGCGCCAGCAGCCCGGACAGGGCGTGGGGGCAGGCTTTCTTT
CDR3 protein: CASSPDRAWGQAFF

V gene: TRBV7-2
J gene: TRBJ2-4
D gene: NA
clone size: NA
CDR3 DNA: TGTGTCAGCAGCTTATCGGAAATGGTTAAAAACATTCAGTACTTC
CDR3 protein: CVSSLSEMVKNIQYF

V gene: TRBV7-9
J gene: TRBJ1-1
D gene: NA
clone size: NA
CDR3 DNA: TGTGCCAGCAGCTGGGTCTCAGGGACTGAAGCTTTCTTT
CDR3 protein: CASSWVSGTEAFF

V gene: TRBV20-1
J gene: TRBJ2-3
D gene: NA
clone size: few
CDR3 DNA: TGCAGTGCTGGGCCGAGTTTCAGCACAGATACGCAGTATTTT
CDR3 protein: CSAGPSFSTDTQYF

V gene: TRBV29-1
J gene: TRBJ1-4
D gene: TRBD1
clone size: few
CDR3 DNA: TGCAGCGCGATGACAGGGGGATATGAAAAACTGTTTTTT
CDR3 protein: CSAMTGGYEKLFF

V gene: TRBV5-4
J gene: TRBJ1-1
D gene: NA
clone size: many
CDR3 DNA: TGTGCCAGCAGTCTAGGACACAACACTGAAGCTTTCTTT
CDR3 protein: CASSLGHNTEAFF

V gene: TRBV7-2
J gene: TRBJ1-1
D gene: NA
clone size: few
CDR3 DNA: TGTGCCAGCAGCACCCTTAACAGGGCGAACACTGAAGCTTTCTTT
CDR3 protein: CASSTLNRANTEAFF

V gene: TRBV5-1
J gene: TRBJ1-6
D gene: NA
clone size: NA
CDR3 DNA: TGCGCCAGCAGCCCCGAATCTTATAATTCACCCCTCCACTTT
CDR3 protein: CASSPESYNSPLHF

V gene: TRBV12-5
J gene: TRBJ1-1
D gene: NA
clone size: few
CDR3 DNA: TGTGCTAGTGGTTTGTCCTCTACTCCGGATGAAGCTTTCTTT
CDR3 protein: CASGLSSTPDEAFF

V gene: TRBV20-1
J gene: TRBJ2-7
D gene: NA
clone size: few
CDR3 DNA: TGCAGTGCTAGAGATTATCGATCCTACGAGCAGTACTTC
CDR3 protein: CSARDYRSYEQYF

V gene: TRBV20-1
J gene: TRBJ2-7
D gene: TRBD1
clone size: NA
CDR3 DNA: TGCAGTGCTTCACCTCAGGGGGCGACGATTTACGAGCAGTACTTC
CDR3 protein: CSASPQGATIYEQYF

V gene: TRBV4-3
J gene: TRBJ1-2
D gene: TRBD1
clone size: NA
CDR3 DNA: TGCGCCAGCAGCCAGTCCGACAGGGGGCTTTTTTGCACCTTC
CDR3 protein: CASSQSDRGLFCTF

V gene: TRBV18
J gene: TRBJ2-1
D gene: NA
clone size: NA
CDR3 DNA: TGTGCCAGCTCACCATTGGGGTTTGAGCAGTTCTTC
CDR3 protein: CASSPLGFEQFF